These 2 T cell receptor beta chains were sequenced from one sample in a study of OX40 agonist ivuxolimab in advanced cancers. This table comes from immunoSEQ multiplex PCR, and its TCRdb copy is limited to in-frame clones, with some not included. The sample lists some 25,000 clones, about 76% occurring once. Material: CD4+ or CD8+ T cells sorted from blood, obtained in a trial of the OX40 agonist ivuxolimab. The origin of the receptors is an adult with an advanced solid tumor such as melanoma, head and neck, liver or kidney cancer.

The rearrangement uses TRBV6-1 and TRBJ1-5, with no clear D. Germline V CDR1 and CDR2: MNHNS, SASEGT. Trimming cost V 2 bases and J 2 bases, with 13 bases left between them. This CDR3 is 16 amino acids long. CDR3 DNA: TGTGCCAGCAGTGAACTGGAATTGAGGGGCAATCAGCCCCAGCATTTT. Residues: CASSELELRGNQPQHF.

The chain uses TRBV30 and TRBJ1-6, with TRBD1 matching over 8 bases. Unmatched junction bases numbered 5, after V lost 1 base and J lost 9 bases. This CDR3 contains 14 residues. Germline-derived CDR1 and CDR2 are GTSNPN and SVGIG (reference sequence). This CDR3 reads CAWSEGQGFSPLHF. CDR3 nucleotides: TGTGCCTGGAGTGAAGGACAGGGATTTTCACCCCTCCACTTT.